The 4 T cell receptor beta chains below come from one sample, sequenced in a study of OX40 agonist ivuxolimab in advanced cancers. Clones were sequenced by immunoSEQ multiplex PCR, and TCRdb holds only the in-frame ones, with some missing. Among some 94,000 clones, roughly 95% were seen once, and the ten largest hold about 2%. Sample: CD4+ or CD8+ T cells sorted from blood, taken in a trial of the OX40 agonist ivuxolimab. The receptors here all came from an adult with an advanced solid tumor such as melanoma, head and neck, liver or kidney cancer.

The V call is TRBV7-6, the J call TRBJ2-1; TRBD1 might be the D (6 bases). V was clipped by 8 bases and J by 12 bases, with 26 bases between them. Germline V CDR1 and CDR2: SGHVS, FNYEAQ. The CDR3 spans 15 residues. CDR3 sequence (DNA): TGTGCCAGCTCCGCGTGGGCAGGGGCATCTGTCTCGCAGTTCTTC. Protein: CASSAWAGASVSQFF. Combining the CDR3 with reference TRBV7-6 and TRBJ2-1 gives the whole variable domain GAGVSQSPRYKVTKRGQDVALRCDPISGHVSLYWYRQALGQGPEFLTYFNYEAQQDKSGLPNDRFSAERPEGSISTLTIQRTEQRDSAMYRCASSAWAGASVSQFFGPGTRLTVL.

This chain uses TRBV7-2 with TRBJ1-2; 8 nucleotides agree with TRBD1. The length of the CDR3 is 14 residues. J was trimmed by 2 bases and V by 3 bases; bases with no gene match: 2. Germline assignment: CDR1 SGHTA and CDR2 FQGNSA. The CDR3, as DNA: TGTGCCAGCAGCTTGAGACAGGGGAACTATGGCTACACCTTC. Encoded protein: CASSLRQGNYGYTF.

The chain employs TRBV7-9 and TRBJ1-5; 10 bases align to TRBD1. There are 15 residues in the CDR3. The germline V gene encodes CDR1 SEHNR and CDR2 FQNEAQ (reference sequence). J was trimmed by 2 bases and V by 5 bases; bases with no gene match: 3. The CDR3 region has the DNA TGTGCCAGCAGCCCAGGGACAGGGGGCAATCAGCCCCAGCATTTT. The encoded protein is CASSPGTGGNQPQHF.

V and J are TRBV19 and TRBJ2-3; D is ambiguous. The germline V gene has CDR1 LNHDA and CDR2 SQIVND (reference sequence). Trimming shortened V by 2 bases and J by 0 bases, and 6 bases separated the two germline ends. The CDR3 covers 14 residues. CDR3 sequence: CASSIYGSTDTQYF. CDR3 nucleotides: TGTGCCAGTAGTATATACGGGAGCACAGATACGCAGTATTTT.